Here is one T cell receptor (beta chain) with its context. Losses at the gene ends were 6 bases for V and 5 bases for J; bases not matched to a gene: 6. CDR1 SGHAT and CDR2 FQNNGV come from the germline V gene. The CDR3 is 13 residues long. The data were produced by immunoSEQ multiplex PCR, yet TCRdb's version contains in-frame clones alone and is incomplete. The data hold about 83,000 clones, with about 90% observed a single time. The data stem from a study of technical replicates of blood from several donors. The chain joins TRBV11-2 to TRBJ2-5; 7 positions match TRBD2. The TCR originated in a human donor in good health. The specimen sequenced was T cells isolated from PBMCs. In DNA form, the CDR3 reads TGTGCCAGCAGTCCTACTAGCGTGGAGACCCAGTACTTC. It yields the protein CASSPTSVETQYF.